This T cell receptor beta chain was captured in a study of T cells after yellow fever vaccination. Overall study context: For low cell numbers, libraries were made with SMART-Seq v4 Ultra Low Input.

Study findings and constraints: Bulk-population clonotypes that are abundant could appear as contaminants in FACS-sorted repertoires.

MiXCR, run by TCRdb on the 5' RACE reads, gives a single entry per CDR3 protein. The sample has about 330,000 distinct CDR3 sequences; roughly 7.5% are singletons. The CDR3 extends over 15 amino acids. The V and J ends lost 2 bases and 1 base, in that order; junction bases with no gene match: 5. Germline-derived CDR1 and CDR2 are DFQATT and SNEGSKA (reference sequence). Details on this clonotype: No antigen is known for it.

The V and J genes are TRBV20-1 and TRBJ1-1; 9 nucleotides align to TRBD1. The receptor was derived from a man aged 18 to 29 who received the YFV17D yellow fever vaccine. Sample: PBMCs, taken about 49 days after the first yellow fever vaccination. The CDR3 reads CSARPWTGENTEAFF. CDR3 sequence (DNA): TGCAGTGCTAGACCCTGGACAGGGGAGAACACTGAAGCTTTCTTT.